Listed below are T cell receptor beta chains from one sample, sequenced in a study of blood T cell repertoires in COVID-19. The assay was immunoSEQ multiplex PCR, and TCRdb's table has in-frame clones only and misses some. The table shows 50,000 or so clones, with about nine tenths occurring only once. Source material: peripheral blood. The receptors were sampled from a human donor in a cohort sampled during active COVID-19. Both conserved end residues are trimmed from each CDR3. The order of the fields is clone size, V gene, J gene, CDR3 protein. Some rows have no size entry. The others give once, few or many, or a class for an expanded clone.

size: -
V: TRBV12-3/TRBV12-4
J: TRBJ2-4
CDR3: ASSQGQNIQY

size: -
V: TRBV6-4
J: TRBJ2-1
CDR3: ASSDSTGNSGGVKSYNEQF

size: -
V: TRBV10-1
J: TRBJ2-3
CDR3: ASSPGAGVIDTQY

size: once
V: TRBV5-1
J: TRBJ2-1
CDR3: ASSPGTSGRADGNEQF

size: -
V: TRBV4-1
J: TRBJ2-1
CDR3: ASSQHTSGGVSYNEQF

size: many
V: TRBV19
J: TRBJ2-2
CDR3: ASLRGTGELF

size: few
V: TRBV30
J: TRBJ1-1
CDR3: AWYLRPMNTEAF

size: -
V: TRBV5-1
J: TRBJ1-1
CDR3: ASSLSGQGVNEAF

size: few
V: TRBV2
J: TRBJ2-7
CDR3: ASSGLAGGYEQY

size: -
V: TRBV5-1
J: TRBJ2-1
CDR3: ASSPRLVPLYNEQF

size: -
V: TRBV10-3
J: TRBJ1-1
CDR3: AISPQMNTEAF

size: few
V: TRBV6-5
J: TRBJ2-1
CDR3: ASSYLDREEF

size: -
V: TRBV6-5
J: TRBJ1-2
CDR3: ASSYSAGTANGYT

size: -
V: TRBV7-3
J: TRBJ2-5
CDR3: ASSLGTGRETQY

size: -
V: TRBV5-6
J: TRBJ2-1
CDR3: ASSLTGTYNEQF

size: once
V: TRBV7-3
J: TRBJ2-7
CDR3: ASSFDSTYEQY

size: -
V: TRBV7-8
J: TRBJ2-7
CDR3: ASSLWREGLEQY

size: -
V: TRBV19
J: TRBJ1-1
CDR3: ASFGGLLNTEAF

size: -
V: TRBV29-1
J: TRBJ2-7
CDR3: SVGNTAGYEQY

size: -
V: TRBV19
J: TRBJ1-2
CDR3: ASSPDSYYGYT

size: -
V: TRBV11-2
J: TRBJ2-3
CDR3: ASSLVPPVAGLSADTQY

size: -
V: TRBV29-1
J: TRBJ2-7
CDR3: SVATGGGEQY

size: -
V: TRBV6-6
J: TRBJ2-7
CDR3: ASSYSTSGSYEQY

size: -
V: TRBV2
J: TRBJ2-1
CDR3: ASSPLGTSGRRQF

size: few
V: TRBV27
J: TRBJ1-5
CDR3: ASGRTGQGAGQPQH

size: -
V: TRBV5-1
J: TRBJ1-4
CDR3: ASSLAGQVGNEKLF

size: -
V: TRBV3-1/TRBV3-2
J: TRBJ1-6
CDR3: ASQFRQGATNSPLH

size: -
V: TRBV9
J: TRBJ1-5
CDR3: ASSVPHPRPQH

size: -
V: TRBV24-1
J: TRBJ2-2
CDR3: ATSALSQGAGGTGELF

size: -
V: TRBV6-2/TRBV6-3
J: TRBJ2-6
CDR3: ASSLWTGPSGANVLT

size: -
V: TRBV5-1
J: TRBJ1-1
CDR3: ASTPGGIRDTEAF

size: -
V: TRBV4-2
J: TRBJ1-1
CDR3: ASSQPGLSNTEAF

size: once
V: TRBV6-1
J: TRBJ2-7
CDR3: ASSENFLAYEQY

size: -
V: TRBV11-2
J: TRBJ2-2
CDR3: ASSEQGNTGELF

size: -
V: TRBV6-4
J: TRBJ2-5
CDR3: ASRDRLAGGFQETQY

size: -
V: TRBV7-9
J: TRBJ1-1
CDR3: ASSFALGGTEAF

size: -
V: TRBV27
J: TRBJ1-4
CDR3: ASSARDRGYKLF

size: -
V: TRBV2
J: TRBJ2-5
CDR3: ASTQEALGQETQY

size: -
V: TRBV28
J: TRBJ2-7
CDR3: ASSSTYRTGRPYEQY

size: -
V: TRBV27
J: TRBJ1-2
CDR3: ASSSSQGNVYGYT

size: once
V: TRBV23-1
J: TRBJ1-1
CDR3: ASSQLYPRRGGDDTEAF